A selection of T cell receptor beta chains follows, all from one sample in a study of response to subunit inactivated influenza vaccine. One entry per CDR3 protein results from TCRdb running MiXCR on the RT-PCR reads. The table has around 570,000 distinct CDR3 sequences, about 11% seen once. In addition, the sample was reused for a study of T cells expressing NK-cell markers.

Sample: PBMCs from blood, taken on the day of vaccination. These TCRs come from a man between 45 and 60 years old who received an inactivated influenza vaccine. The CDR3 runs from the conserved cysteine through the conserved F or W. Fields, in order: V gene, CDR3 length, clone size, D gene, J gene, CDR3 protein, CDR3 DNA. A D gene is named only where the DNA matches it firmly. Part of the rows lack a size; the others show once, few, many or a class for expanded clones.

v_call: TRBV4-3; cdr3_length: 14; clone_size: NA; d_call: NA; j_call: TRBJ2-1; cdr3_aa: CASSRTDTRNEQFF; cdr3_nt: TGCGCCAGCAGCCGTACAGACACTAGGAATGAGCAGTTCTTC
v_call: TRBV7-7; cdr3_length: 15; clone_size: NA; d_call: TRBD2; j_call: TRBJ2-5; cdr3_aa: CASSVGLADQETQYF; cdr3_nt: TGTGCTAGCAGCGTGGGACTAGCGGACCAAGAGACCCAGTACTTC
v_call: TRBV12-3/TRBV12-4; cdr3_length: 14; clone_size: NA; d_call: NA; j_call: TRBJ1-4; cdr3_aa: CASSWSGAGEKLFF; cdr3_nt: TGTGCCAGCAGTTGGTCCGGGGCTGGTGAAAAACTGTTTTTT
v_call: TRBV12-3/TRBV12-4; cdr3_length: 13; clone_size: few; d_call: NA; j_call: TRBJ1-4; cdr3_aa: CASSFGGNEKLFF; cdr3_nt: TGTGCCAGCAGTTTTGGGGGTAATGAAAAACTGTTTTTT
v_call: TRBV11-1; cdr3_length: 19; clone_size: many; d_call: TRBD2; j_call: TRBJ2-3; cdr3_aa: CASSSISITSGGTTDTQYF; cdr3_nt: TGTGCCAGCAGCTCCATTAGTATCACTAGCGGGGGGACCACAGATACGCAGTATTTT
v_call: TRBV28; cdr3_length: 16; clone_size: NA; d_call: TRBD1; j_call: TRBJ2-1; cdr3_aa: CASSRRTGGFYNEQFF; cdr3_nt: TGTGCCAGCAGCCGAAGGACAGGGGGGTTTTACAATGAGCAGTTCTTC
v_call: TRBV5-1; cdr3_length: 14; clone_size: few; d_call: TRBD1; j_call: TRBJ1-1; cdr3_aa: CASSISGTGAEAFF; cdr3_nt: TGCGCCAGCAGCATATCCGGGACAGGGGCAGAAGCTTTCTTT
v_call: TRBV5-1; cdr3_length: 16; clone_size: few; d_call: TRBD1; j_call: TRBJ2-1; cdr3_aa: CASSWSRQGPYNEQFF; cdr3_nt: TGCGCCAGCAGCTGGTCGCGACAGGGCCCCTACAATGAGCAGTTCTTC
v_call: TRBV18; cdr3_length: 12; clone_size: few; d_call: NA; j_call: TRBJ2-5; cdr3_aa: CASSGGPETQYF; cdr3_nt: TGTGCCAGCTCGGGGGGCCCCGAGACCCAGTACTTC
v_call: TRBV29-1; cdr3_length: 15; clone_size: NA; d_call: TRBD1; j_call: TRBJ2-6; cdr3_aa: CSVANRGSGANVLTF; cdr3_nt: TGCAGCGTTGCGAACAGGGGCTCTGGGGCCAACGTCCTGACTTTC
v_call: TRBV5-1; cdr3_length: 15; clone_size: NA; d_call: NA; j_call: TRBJ2-3; cdr3_aa: CASSLYRDFTDTQYF; cdr3_nt: TGCGCCAGCAGCTTGTATCGGGATTTCACAGATACGCAGTATTTT
v_call: TRBV5-1; cdr3_length: 19; clone_size: many; d_call: TRBD1; j_call: TRBJ2-3; cdr3_aa: CASSLPPISGQGRTDTQYF; cdr3_nt: TGCGCCAGCAGCTTGCCACCAATCTCCGGACAGGGCCGAACAGATACGCAGTATTTT
v_call: TRBV7-6; cdr3_length: 17; clone_size: NA; d_call: TRBD1; j_call: TRBJ1-4; cdr3_aa: CASSPGQVYSTNEKLFF; cdr3_nt: TGTGCCAGCAGCCCGGGACAGGTCTACTCAACTAATGAAAAACTGTTTTTT
v_call: TRBV5-6; cdr3_length: 13; clone_size: NA; d_call: NA; j_call: TRBJ1-4; cdr3_aa: CAGNRKGEEKLFF; cdr3_nt: TGTGCCGGCAACCGGAAGGGTGAAGAAAAACTGTTTTTT
v_call: TRBV20-1; cdr3_length: 12; clone_size: few; d_call: NA; j_call: TRBJ2-1; cdr3_aa: CSARESQDEQFF; cdr3_nt: TGCAGTGCTAGAGAAAGTCAGGATGAGCAGTTCTTC
v_call: TRBV7-9; cdr3_length: 16; clone_size: few; d_call: TRBD2; j_call: TRBJ2-7; cdr3_aa: CASSLVSGGWANEQYF; cdr3_nt: TGTGCCAGCAGCTTAGTGTCCGGGGGGTGGGCTAACGAGCAGTACTTC
v_call: TRBV7-8; cdr3_length: 14; clone_size: NA; d_call: TRBD2; j_call: TRBJ2-1; cdr3_aa: CASSPWTSSNEQFF; cdr3_nt: TGTGCCAGCAGCCCTTGGACTAGTAGTAATGAGCAGTTCTTC
v_call: TRBV5-5; cdr3_length: 11; clone_size: few; d_call: NA; j_call: TRBJ2-1; cdr3_aa: CASRRSNEQFF; cdr3_nt: TGTGCCAGCCGCCGTTCCAATGAGCAGTTCTTC
v_call: TRBV18; cdr3_length: 15; clone_size: many; d_call: NA; j_call: TRBJ2-1; cdr3_aa: CASVMGYSSYNEQFF; cdr3_nt: TGTGCCAGCGTAATGGGTTACAGCTCCTACAATGAGCAGTTCTTC
v_call: TRBV6-2/TRBV6-3; cdr3_length: 15; clone_size: NA; d_call: NA; j_call: TRBJ2-7; cdr3_aa: CASSSTISISYEQYF; cdr3_nt: TGTGCCAGCAGTTCGACTATATCGATTTCCTACGAGCAGTACTTC
v_call: TRBV20-1; cdr3_length: 10; clone_size: NA; d_call: NA; j_call: TRBJ1-2; cdr3_aa: CSASGGGYTF; cdr3_nt: TGCAGTGCTAGCGGGGGAGGCTACACCTTC
v_call: TRBV5-1; cdr3_length: 14; clone_size: NA; d_call: NA; j_call: TRBJ2-5; cdr3_aa: CASSLARGQETQYF; cdr3_nt: TGCGCCAGCAGCTTGGCACGGGGCCAAGAGACCCAGTACTTC
v_call: TRBV20-1; cdr3_length: 11; clone_size: NA; d_call: NA; j_call: TRBJ2-7; cdr3_aa: CSASQAYEQYF; cdr3_nt: TGCAGTGCTAGCCAGGCCTACGAGCAGTACTTC
v_call: TRBV12-3/TRBV12-4; cdr3_length: 14; clone_size: many; d_call: NA; j_call: TRBJ2-7; cdr3_aa: CASSFGRSSYEQYF; cdr3_nt: TGTGCCAGCAGTTTCGGACGGAGCTCCTACGAGCAGTACTTC
v_call: TRBV4-2; cdr3_length: 17; clone_size: few; d_call: TRBD2; j_call: TRBJ2-7; cdr3_aa: CASSQELTSGTTYEQYF; cdr3_nt: TGTGCCAGCAGCCAAGAACTTACTAGCGGGACTACATACGAGCAGTACTTC
v_call: TRBV12-3/TRBV12-4; cdr3_length: 13; clone_size: many; d_call: NA; j_call: TRBJ1-4; cdr3_aa: CASSFPGRQKLFF; cdr3_nt: TGTGCCAGCAGTTTCCCGGGGAGACAGAAACTGTTTTTT
v_call: TRBV3-1; cdr3_length: 13; clone_size: few; d_call: NA; j_call: TRBJ1-1; cdr3_aa: CASSPEVGTEAFF; cdr3_nt: TGTGCCAGCAGCCCCGAGGTAGGGACTGAAGCTTTCTTT
v_call: TRBV4-3; cdr3_length: 16; clone_size: NA; d_call: TRBD1; j_call: TRBJ1-4; cdr3_aa: CASSQQGGVGNEKLFF; cdr3_nt: TGCGCCAGCAGCCAGCAGGGGGGGGTCGGTAATGAAAAACTGTTTTTT
v_call: TRBV5-4; cdr3_length: 14; clone_size: few; d_call: NA; j_call: TRBJ1-2; cdr3_aa: CASSLGGQHYGYTF; cdr3_nt: TGTGCCAGCAGCTTGGGGGGTCAGCACTATGGCTACACCTTC
v_call: TRBV6-2/TRBV6-3; cdr3_length: 15; clone_size: NA; d_call: TRBD1; j_call: TRBJ2-7; cdr3_aa: CASRRQGSGGYEQYF; cdr3_nt: TGTGCCAGCAGGCGACAGGGGTCAGGGGGCTACGAGCAGTACTTC
v_call: TRBV15; cdr3_length: 18; clone_size: NA; d_call: TRBD2; j_call: TRBJ2-5; cdr3_aa: CATSSGTSGRMGQETQYF; cdr3_nt: TGTGCCACCAGCAGTGGGACTAGCGGGAGAATGGGCCAAGAGACCCAGTACTTC
v_call: TRBV19; cdr3_length: 12; clone_size: NA; d_call: NA; j_call: TRBJ2-4; cdr3_aa: CASRGLSDIQYF; cdr3_nt: TGTGCCAGTAGAGGACTTAGTGACATTCAGTACTTC
v_call: TRBV6-1; cdr3_length: 14; clone_size: few; d_call: TRBD2; j_call: TRBJ2-5; cdr3_aa: CASSLWRGKETQYF; cdr3_nt: TGTGCCAGCAGCCTGTGGCGGGGGAAAGAGACCCAGTACTTC
v_call: TRBV5-1; cdr3_length: 16; clone_size: NA; d_call: TRBD2; j_call: TRBJ2-2; cdr3_aa: CASRDSSGINTGELFF; cdr3_nt: TGCGCCAGCAGAGATTCTAGCGGTATTAACACCGGGGAGCTGTTTTTT
v_call: TRBV9; cdr3_length: 15; clone_size: NA; d_call: NA; j_call: TRBJ2-2; cdr3_aa: CASSVGPSEGGELFF; cdr3_nt: TGTGCCAGCAGCGTAGGACCCTCCGAAGGCGGGGAGCTGTTTTTT
v_call: TRBV12-3/TRBV12-4; cdr3_length: 11; clone_size: many; d_call: NA; j_call: TRBJ2-7; cdr3_aa: CASRRGGEQYF; cdr3_nt: TGTGCCAGCAGACGCGGCGGCGAGCAGTACTTC
v_call: TRBV5-1; cdr3_length: 17; clone_size: many; d_call: TRBD1; j_call: TRBJ2-7; cdr3_aa: CASSLALGTEISYEQYF; cdr3_nt: TGCGCCAGCAGCTTAGCCTTAGGGACAGAAATTTCCTACGAGCAGTACTTC
v_call: TRBV24-1; cdr3_length: 14; clone_size: few; d_call: TRBD2; j_call: TRBJ2-2; cdr3_aa: CATKSGRESGELFF; cdr3_nt: TGTGCCACCAAGAGCGGGAGAGAATCCGGGGAGCTGTTTTTT
v_call: TRBV20-1; cdr3_length: 14; clone_size: few; d_call: NA; j_call: TRBJ2-1; cdr3_aa: CSAREGQIYNEQFF; cdr3_nt: TGCAGTGCTAGAGAAGGGCAGATCTACAATGAGCAGTTCTTC
v_call: TRBV6-2/TRBV6-3; cdr3_length: 17; clone_size: many; d_call: TRBD2; j_call: TRBJ2-1; cdr3_aa: CASSYSKFGSGSHEQFF; cdr3_nt: TGTGCCAGCAGTTACTCGAAGTTTGGTAGCGGGAGTCATGAGCAGTTCTTC
v_call: TRBV5-1; cdr3_length: 14; clone_size: few; d_call: NA; j_call: TRBJ2-1; cdr3_aa: CASSWGLIDNEQFF; cdr3_nt: TGCGCCAGCAGCTGGGGCCTTATCGACAATGAGCAGTTCTTC